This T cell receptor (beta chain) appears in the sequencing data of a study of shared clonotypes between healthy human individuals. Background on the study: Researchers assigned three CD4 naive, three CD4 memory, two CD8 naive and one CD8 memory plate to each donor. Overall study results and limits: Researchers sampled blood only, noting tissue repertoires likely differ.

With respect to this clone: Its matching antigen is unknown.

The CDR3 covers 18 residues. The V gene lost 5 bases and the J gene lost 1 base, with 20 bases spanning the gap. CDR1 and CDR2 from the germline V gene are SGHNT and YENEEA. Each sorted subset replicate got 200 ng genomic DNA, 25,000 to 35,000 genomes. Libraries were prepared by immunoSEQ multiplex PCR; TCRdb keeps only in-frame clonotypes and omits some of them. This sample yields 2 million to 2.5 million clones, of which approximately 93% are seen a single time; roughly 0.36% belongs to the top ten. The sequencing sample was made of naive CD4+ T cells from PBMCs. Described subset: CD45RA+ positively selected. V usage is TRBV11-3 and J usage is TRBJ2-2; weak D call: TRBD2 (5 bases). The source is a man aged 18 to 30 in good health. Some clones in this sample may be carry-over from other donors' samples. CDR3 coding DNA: TGTGCCAGCAGCCCGAGCGGTTTAGGGCAGGAGAACACCGGGGAGCTGTTTTTT. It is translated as CASSPSGLGQENTGELFF.